The 15 T cell receptor beta chains below all came from one sample that was sequenced in a study of OX40 agonist ivuxolimab in advanced cancers. TCRdb keeps only in-frame clones here, not all; method: immunoSEQ multiplex PCR. Of about 21,000 clones in the sample, about 84% are singletons; the top ten hold more than 35%. The input for sequencing was CD4+ or CD8+ T cells sorted from blood, taken in a trial of the OX40 agonist ivuxolimab. These receptors originate from an adult with an advanced solid tumor such as melanoma, head and neck, liver or kidney cancer.

The J gene is TRBJ1-2, the V gene TRBV2, with TRBD1 matching 8 bases. The CDR3 consists of 12 residues. The germline V gene has CDR1 SNHLY and CDR2 FYNNEI. The trim removed 10 bases at V and 4 bases at J, leaving 5 bases unmatched. The CDR3 region is CATRQGTYGYTF. CDR3 nucleotide sequence: TGTGCCACGAGACAGGGGACCTATGGCTACACCTTC.

A single count supports this clone. The J gene is TRBJ1-2, the V gene TRBV25-1; D is perhaps TRBD1 (6 bases). This CDR3 region has 13 residues. Looked up from germline, CDR1 is MGHDK and CDR2 is SYGVNS. V dropped 3 bases and J dropped 8 bases, with 13 bases sitting between them. In nucleotides, the CDR3 is TGTGCCAGCAGTGATAGGGGGGTAAACGGCTACACCTTC. The encoded protein is CASSDRGVNGYTF.

The J gene is TRBJ1-2, the V gene TRBV27, with D perhaps TRBD1 (6 bases). V dropped 6 bases and J dropped 4 bases, with 21 bases sitting between them. The CDR3 is made up of 16 amino acids. Germline V gene lookup returns CDR1 MNHEY and CDR2 SMNVEV (reference sequence). The CDR3 protein is CASSPNSGEVGYGYTF. The CDR3 region has the DNA TGTGCCAGCAGCCCAAACTCAGGGGAGGTTGGCTATGGCTACACCTTC.

The chain is built from TRBV5-5 and TRBJ1-6; D not certain. This CDR3 contains 15 residues. Trimming took 4 bases from V and 8 from J, leaving 16 bases between them. Per germline, CDR1 SGHKS and CDR2 YYEKEE (reference sequence). The CDR3 is CASSGDGYWDSPLHF. The CDR3 DNA follows: TGTGCCAGCAGCGGAGATGGCTACTGGGATTCACCCCTCCACTTT. Full variable domain (outside the CDR3, taken from reference TRBV5-5 and TRBJ1-6): DAGVTQSPTHLIKTRGQQVTLRCSPISGHKSVSWYQQVLGQGPQFIFQYYEKEERGRGNFPDRFSARQFPNYSSELNVNALLLGDSALYLCASSGDGYWDSPLHFGNGTRLTVT.

The J gene is TRBJ1-2, the V gene TRBV5-1, with 8 nucleotides matching TRBD1. The germline V gene has CDR1 SGHRS and CDR2 YFSETQ. The CDR3 contains 13 residues. Germline trimming cut 4 bases from V and 6 bases from J; bases unmatched to any gene: 5. The CDR3 sequence: CASSLTTGDGYTF. Here the CDR3 DNA reads TGCGCCAGCAGCCTGACGACAGGGGATGGCTACACCTTC.

This chain links TRBV27 with TRBJ2-7; 9 bases match TRBD1. With 6 bases clipped from V and 2 bases from J, the junction kept 5 bases outside the gene matches. The CDR3 spans 14 residues. Germline V lookup: CDR1 MNHEY, CDR2 SMNVEV (reference sequence). CDR3 sequence (DNA): TGTGCCAGCAGCCACGGGACAGGGACCTACGAGCAGTACTTC. This translates into CASSHGTGTYEQYF.

V and J are TRBV6-5 and TRBJ1-1; D gene unclear. Between the trimmed V and J ends, which lost 6 bases and 3 bases, there was a span of 17 bases. The CDR3 has 15 residues. Germline CDR1 and CDR2: MNHEY and SVGAGI. This CDR3 is CASRPNPSTHTEAFF. The CDR3 region has the DNA TGTGCCAGCAGACCTAACCCTTCGACACACACTGAAGCTTTCTTT.

Concerning this clone itself: One end of the junction is discordant with germline, which a read error may explain. CDR3 in DNA: TGTGCCAGCAGCGCGACTTCCCACCAGGACTTC. This translates into CASSATSHQDF. The chain couples TRBV9 to TRBJ2-5; D unclear. CDR1 is SGDLS and CDR2 is YYNGEE in the germline V gene. The CDR3 length is 11 residues. Full variable domain (missing parts from reference TRBV9 and TRBJ2-5): DSGVTQTPKHLITATGQRVTLRCSPRSGDLSVYWYQQSLDQGLQFLIQYYNGEERAKGNILERFSAQQFPDLHSELNLSSLELGDSALYFCASSATSHQDFGPGTRLLVL.

This chain connects TRBV15 to TRBJ2-5; 10 nucleotides align to TRBD1. Germline V gene sequence: CDR1 LNHNV, CDR2 YYDKDF (reference sequence). The CDR3 contains 16 residues. The J segment lost 1 base and the V segment lost 5 bases, leaving 7 bases of the junction unmatched. CDR3 residues: CATSLSRTGGQETQYF. As DNA, the CDR3 is TGTGCCACCAGCCTATCCCGGACAGGGGGCCAAGAGACCCAGTACTTC. Variable domain in full (rest from reference TRBV15 and TRBJ2-5): DAMVIQNPRYQVTQFGKPVTLSCSQTLNHNVMYWYQQKSSQAPKLLFHYYDKDFNNEADTPDNFQSRRPNTSFCFLDIRSPGLGDTAMYLCATSLSRTGGQETQYFGPGTRLLVL.

The chain joins TRBV5-4 to TRBJ2-7; no firm D call. Looked up from germline, CDR1 is SGHNT and CDR2 is YYREEE (reference sequence). The V end was cut by 2 bases, the J end by 1 base, with 4 bases between. CDR3 size: 12 residues. Here the CDR3 reads CASSLKSYEQYF. The CDR3 nucleotides read TGTGCCAGCAGCTTAAAGTCCTACGAGCAGTACTTC.

This clone was seen only a few times. J is TRBJ1-1 and V is TRBV6-1; D gene ambiguous. The germline V and J ends were trimmed by 7 bases and 2 bases, with 11 bases remaining between them. The CDR3 covers 13 residues. Germline values: CDR1 MNHNS, CDR2 SASEGT. The chain's CDR3 is CASMWLRNTEAFF. The CDR3 region has the DNA TGTGCCAGCATGTGGTTAAGAAACACTGAAGCTTTCTTT.

The table lists this clone with a few counts. The chain employs TRBV11-2 and TRBJ2-2; D ambiguous. With 5 bases removed from V and 4 bases from J, the gap between germline ends came to 11 bases. The CDR3 runs 14 residues. CDR1 is SGHAT and CDR2 is FQNNGV in the germline V gene. The CDR3 coding sequence is TGTGCCAGCAGCCCAGTCCCCCTCACCGGGGAGCTGTTTTTT. This encodes CASSPVPLTGELFF.

DNA for the CDR3: TGTGCCAGCAGTGGGCGAGGGCTTTGGGACACCATATATTTT. Translating gives CASSGRGLWDTIYF. V gene TRBV7-9 combines with J gene TRBJ1-3, with D unresolved. The V end was cut by 6 bases, the J end by 8 bases, with 17 bases between. Germline CDR1 SEHNR, CDR2 FQNEAQ (reference sequence). The CDR3 extends over 14 amino acids.

V gene TRBV9 combines with J gene TRBJ2-1; 13 bases agree with TRBD2. Germline V gene sequence: CDR1 SGDLS, CDR2 YYNGEE. Losses at the gene ends were 0 bases for V and 7 bases for J; bases not matched to a gene: 7. CDR3 length: 17 residues. CDR3 in amino acids: CASSVARTSGGFNEQFF. Written as DNA, the CDR3 is TGTGCCAGCAGCGTAGCTAGGACTAGCGGGGGATTTAATGAGCAGTTCTTC. The full variable domain, with the rest looked up from reference TRBV9 and TRBJ2-1, is DSGVTQTPKHLITATGQRVTLRCSPRSGDLSVYWYQQSLDQGLQFLIQYYNGEERAKGNILERFSAQQFPDLHSELNLSSLELGDSALYFCASSVARTSGGFNEQFFGPGTRLTVL.

The chain combines TRBV6-5 with TRBJ2-7; tentatively, D is TRBD2 (6 bases). There are 13 residues in the CDR3. V was cut by 2 bases and J by 2 bases, with 7 bases left in between. Looked up from germline, CDR1 is MNHEY and CDR2 is SVGAGI. For the CDR3, the DNA is TGTGCCAGCAGTTACGGCGGGACCTACGAGCAGTACTTC. Translated: CASSYGGTYEQYF.